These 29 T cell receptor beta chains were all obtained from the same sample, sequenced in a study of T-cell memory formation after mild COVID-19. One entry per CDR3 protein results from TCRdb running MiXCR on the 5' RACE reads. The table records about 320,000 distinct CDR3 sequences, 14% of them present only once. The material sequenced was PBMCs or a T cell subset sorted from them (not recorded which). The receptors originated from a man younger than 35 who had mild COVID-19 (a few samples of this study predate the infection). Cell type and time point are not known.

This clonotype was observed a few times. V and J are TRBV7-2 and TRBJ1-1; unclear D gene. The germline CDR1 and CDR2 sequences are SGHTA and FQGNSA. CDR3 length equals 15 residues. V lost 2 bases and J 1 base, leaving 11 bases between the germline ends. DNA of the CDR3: TGTGCCAGCAGCTTAATCGGGCCGGGGAACACTGAAGCTTTCTTT. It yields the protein CASSLIGPGNTEAFF.

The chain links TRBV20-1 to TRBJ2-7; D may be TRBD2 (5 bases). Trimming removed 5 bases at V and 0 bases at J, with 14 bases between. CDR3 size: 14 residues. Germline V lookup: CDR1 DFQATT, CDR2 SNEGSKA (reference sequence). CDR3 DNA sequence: TGCAGTGCTTACCGACTATATCCCTCCTACGAGCAGTACTTC. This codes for CSAYRLYPSYEQYF.

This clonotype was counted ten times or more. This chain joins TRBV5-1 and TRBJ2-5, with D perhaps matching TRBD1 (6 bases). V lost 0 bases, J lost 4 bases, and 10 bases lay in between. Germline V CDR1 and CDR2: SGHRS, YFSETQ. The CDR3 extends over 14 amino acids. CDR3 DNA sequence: TGCGCCAGCAGCTTGGACAGGGCGGTAGAGACCCAGTACTTC. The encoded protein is CASSLDRAVETQYF. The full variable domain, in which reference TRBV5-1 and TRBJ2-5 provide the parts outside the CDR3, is KAGVTQTPRYLIKTRGQQVTLSCSPISGHRSVSWYQQTPGQGLQFLFEYFSETQRNKGNFPGRFSGRQFSNSRSEMNVSTLELGDSALYLCASSLDRAVETQYFGPGTRLLVL.

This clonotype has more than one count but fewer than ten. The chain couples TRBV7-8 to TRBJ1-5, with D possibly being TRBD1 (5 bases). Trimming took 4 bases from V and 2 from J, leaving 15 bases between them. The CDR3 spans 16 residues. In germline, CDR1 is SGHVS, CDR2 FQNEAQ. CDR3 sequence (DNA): TGTGCCAGCAGCTCCCACGACAGCGGGGGCAATCAGCCCCAGCATTTT. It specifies CASSSHDSGGNQPQHF.

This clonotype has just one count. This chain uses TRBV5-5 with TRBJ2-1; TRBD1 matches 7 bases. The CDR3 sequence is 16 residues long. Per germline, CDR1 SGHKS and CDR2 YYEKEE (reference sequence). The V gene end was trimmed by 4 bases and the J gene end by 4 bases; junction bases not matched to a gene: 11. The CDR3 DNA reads TGTGCCAGCAGCCCATTCGAGGGACAGCCGTACAATGAGCAGTTCTTC. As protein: CASSPFEGQPYNEQFF.

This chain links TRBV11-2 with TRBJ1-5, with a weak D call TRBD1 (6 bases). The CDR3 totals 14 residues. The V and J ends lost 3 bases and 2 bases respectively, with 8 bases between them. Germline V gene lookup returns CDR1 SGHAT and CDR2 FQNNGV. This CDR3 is CASSLGAGNQPQHF. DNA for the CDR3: TGTGCCAGCAGCTTGGGGGCGGGCAATCAGCCCCAGCATTTT.

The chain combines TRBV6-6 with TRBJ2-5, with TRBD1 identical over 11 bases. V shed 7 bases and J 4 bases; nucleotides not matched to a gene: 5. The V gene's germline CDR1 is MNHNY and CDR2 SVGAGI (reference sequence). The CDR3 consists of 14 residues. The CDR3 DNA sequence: TGTGCCAGCACCGGGACAGGGGGGGGAGAGACCCAGTACTTC. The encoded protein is CASTGTGGGETQYF.

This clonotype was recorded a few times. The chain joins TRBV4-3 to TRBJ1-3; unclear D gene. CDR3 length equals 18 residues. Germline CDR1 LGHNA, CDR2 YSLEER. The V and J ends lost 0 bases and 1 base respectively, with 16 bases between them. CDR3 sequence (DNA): TGCGCCAGCAGCCAAGATAGGGCCGGCGTCCCATCTGGAAACACCATATATTTT. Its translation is CASSQDRAGVPSGNTIYF.

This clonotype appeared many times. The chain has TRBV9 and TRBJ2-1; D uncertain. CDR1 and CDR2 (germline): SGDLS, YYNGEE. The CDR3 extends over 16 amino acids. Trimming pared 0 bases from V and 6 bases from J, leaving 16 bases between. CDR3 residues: CASSVAGDLRINEQFF. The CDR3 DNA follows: TGTGCCAGCAGCGTAGCTGGTGATCTAAGGATCAATGAGCAGTTCTTC.

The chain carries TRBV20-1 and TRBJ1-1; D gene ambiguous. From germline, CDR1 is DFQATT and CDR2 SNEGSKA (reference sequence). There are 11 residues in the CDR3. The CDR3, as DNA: TGCAGCGCGACCTTTAATGCTGAAGCTTTCTTT. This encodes CSATFNAEAFF.

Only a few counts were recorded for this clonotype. This CDR3 reads CASSLWAGNSNQPQHF. The CDR3, as DNA: TGTGCCAGCAGCTTATGGGCAGGGAATAGCAATCAGCCCCAGCATTTT. The gene calls are TRBV7-6 and TRBJ1-5; TRBD1 might be the D (5 bases). Germline loops: CDR1 SGHVS, CDR2 FNYEAQ. This CDR3 has 16 amino acids. V lost 2 bases to trimming and J lost 0 bases, with 11 bases between them.

DNA of the CDR3: TGCAGTGCTAGAGCCTTTCAGGAGACATATGGCTACACCTTC. Translated, it gives CSARAFQETYGYTF. This rearrangement joins TRBV20-1 to TRBJ1-2, with unresolved D. The CDR3 covers 14 residues. Per germline, CDR1 DFQATT and CDR2 SNEGSKA (reference sequence). The germline V and J ends were trimmed by 1 base and 5 bases, with 14 bases remaining between them.

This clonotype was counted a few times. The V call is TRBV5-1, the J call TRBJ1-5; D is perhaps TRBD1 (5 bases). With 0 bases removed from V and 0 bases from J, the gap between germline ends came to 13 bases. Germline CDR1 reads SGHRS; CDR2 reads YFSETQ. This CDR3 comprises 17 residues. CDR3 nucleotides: TGCGCCAGCAGCTTGGGTCCGGGGCCGTATAGCAATCAGCCCCAGCATTTT. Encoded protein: CASSLGPGPYSNQPQHF.

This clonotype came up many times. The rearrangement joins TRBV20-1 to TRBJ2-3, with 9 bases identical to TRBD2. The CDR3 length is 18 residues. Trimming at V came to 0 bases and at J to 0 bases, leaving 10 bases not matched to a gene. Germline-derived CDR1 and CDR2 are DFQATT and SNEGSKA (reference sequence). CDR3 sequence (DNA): TGCAGTGCTAGAGAAATTACCAGCGGGGGGCTGAGCACAGATACGCAGTATTTT. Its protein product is CSAREITSGGLSTDTQYF.

CDR3 sequence: CASGLSTGSTLGYTF. The CDR3 region has the DNA TGTGCCAGCGGGCTCTCGACAGGGTCGACGTTGGGCTACACCTTC. The genes are TRBV28 and TRBJ1-2, with 7 bases aligning to TRBD1. CDR1 and CDR2 (germline): MDHEN, SYDVKM. The CDR3 has 15 residues. The junction had 17 bases not matched to a gene; V was cut back by 8 bases and J by 8 bases.

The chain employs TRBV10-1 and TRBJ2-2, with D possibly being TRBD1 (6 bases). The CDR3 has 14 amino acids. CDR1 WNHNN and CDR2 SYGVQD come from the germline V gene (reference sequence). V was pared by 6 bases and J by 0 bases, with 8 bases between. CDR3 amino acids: CASSNRANTGELFF. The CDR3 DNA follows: TGCGCCAGCAGCAACAGGGCGAACACCGGGGAGCTGTTTTTT.

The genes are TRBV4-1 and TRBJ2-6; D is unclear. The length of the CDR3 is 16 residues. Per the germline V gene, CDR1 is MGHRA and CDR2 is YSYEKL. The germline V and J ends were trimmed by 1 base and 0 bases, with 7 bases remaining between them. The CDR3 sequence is CASSQAWSSGANVLTF. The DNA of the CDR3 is TGCGCCAGCAGCCAAGCCTGGTCCTCTGGGGCCAACGTCCTGACTTTC.

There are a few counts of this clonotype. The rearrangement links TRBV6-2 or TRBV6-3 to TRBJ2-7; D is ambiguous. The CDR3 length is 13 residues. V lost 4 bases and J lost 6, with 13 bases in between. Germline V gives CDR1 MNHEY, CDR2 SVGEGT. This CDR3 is CASSSGLEGEQYV. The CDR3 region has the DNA TGTGCCAGCAGTTCGGGTCTAGAAGGCGAGCAGTACGTC.

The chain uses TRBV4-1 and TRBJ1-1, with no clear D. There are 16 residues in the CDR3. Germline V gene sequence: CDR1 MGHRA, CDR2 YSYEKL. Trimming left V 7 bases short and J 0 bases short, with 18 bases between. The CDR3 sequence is CASTAKAGGLNTEAFF. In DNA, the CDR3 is TGCGCCAGCACCGCTAAGGCAGGAGGCCTGAACACTGAAGCTTTCTTT.

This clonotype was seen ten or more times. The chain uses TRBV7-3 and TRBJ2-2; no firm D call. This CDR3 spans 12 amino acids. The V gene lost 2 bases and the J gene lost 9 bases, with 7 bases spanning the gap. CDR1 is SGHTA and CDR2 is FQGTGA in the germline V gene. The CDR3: CASSLGNRELFF. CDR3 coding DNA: TGTGCCAGCAGCTTAGGGAACCGGGAGCTGTTTTTT. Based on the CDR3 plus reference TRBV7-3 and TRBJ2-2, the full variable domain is GAGVSQTPSNKVTEKGKYVELRCDPISGHTALYWYRQSLGQGPEFLIYFQGTGAADDSGLPNDRFFAVRPEGSVSTLKIQRTERGDSAVYLCASSLGNRELFFGEGSRLTVL.

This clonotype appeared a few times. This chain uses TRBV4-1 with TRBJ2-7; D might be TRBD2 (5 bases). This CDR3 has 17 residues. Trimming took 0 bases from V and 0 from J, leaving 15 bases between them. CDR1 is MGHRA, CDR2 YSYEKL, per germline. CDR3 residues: CASSQELGGPSSYEQYF. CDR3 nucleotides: TGCGCCAGCAGCCAAGAACTAGGCGGACCGAGCTCCTACGAGCAGTACTTC.

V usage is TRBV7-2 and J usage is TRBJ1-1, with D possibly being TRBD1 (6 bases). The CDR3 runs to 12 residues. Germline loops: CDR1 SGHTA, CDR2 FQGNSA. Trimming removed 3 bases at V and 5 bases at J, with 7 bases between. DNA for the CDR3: TGTGCCAGCAGCTTCGACAGGACTGAAGCTTTCTTT. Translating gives CASSFDRTEAFF.

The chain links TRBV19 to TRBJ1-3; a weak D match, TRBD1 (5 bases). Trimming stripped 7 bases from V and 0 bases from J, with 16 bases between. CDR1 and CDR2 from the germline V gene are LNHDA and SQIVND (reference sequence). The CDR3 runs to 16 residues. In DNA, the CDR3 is TGTGCCAGTATCGGGACCAGGGCGGCCTCTGGAAACACCATATATTTT. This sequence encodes CASIGTRAASGNTIYF. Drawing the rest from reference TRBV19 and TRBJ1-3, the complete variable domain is DGGITQSPKYLFRKEGQNVTLSCEQNLNHDAMYWYRQDPGQGLRLIYYSQIVNDFQKGDIAEGYSVSREKKESFPLTVTSAQKNPTAFYLCASIGTRAASGNTIYFGEGSWLTVV.

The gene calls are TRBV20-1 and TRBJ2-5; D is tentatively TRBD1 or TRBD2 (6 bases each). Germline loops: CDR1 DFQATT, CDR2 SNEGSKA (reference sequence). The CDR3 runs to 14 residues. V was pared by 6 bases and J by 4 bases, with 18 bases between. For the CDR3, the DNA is TGCAGTGCGCGCATTTGGGGGGCGGGAGAGACCCAGTACTTC. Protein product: CSARIWGAGETQYF.

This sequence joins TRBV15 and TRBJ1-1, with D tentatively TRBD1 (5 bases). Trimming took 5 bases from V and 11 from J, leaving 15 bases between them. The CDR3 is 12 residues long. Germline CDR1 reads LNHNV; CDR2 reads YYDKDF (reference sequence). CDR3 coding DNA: TGTGCCACCAGCTGGGGGAAGGATGCGGCTTTCTTT. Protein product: CATSWGKDAAFF. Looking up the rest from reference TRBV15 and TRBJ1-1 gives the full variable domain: DAMVIQNPRYQVTQFGKPVTLSCSQTLNHNVMYWYQQKSSQAPKLLFHYYDKDFNNEADTPDNFQSRRPNTSFCFLDIRSPGLGDTAMYLCATSWGKDAAFFGQGTRLTVV.

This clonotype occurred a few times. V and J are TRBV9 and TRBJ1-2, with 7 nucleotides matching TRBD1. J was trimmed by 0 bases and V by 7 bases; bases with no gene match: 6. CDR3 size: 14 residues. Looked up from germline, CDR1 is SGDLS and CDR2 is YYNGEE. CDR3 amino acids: CASGQVSANYGYTF. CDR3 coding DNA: TGTGCCAGCGGACAGGTCTCGGCTAACTATGGCTACACCTTC.

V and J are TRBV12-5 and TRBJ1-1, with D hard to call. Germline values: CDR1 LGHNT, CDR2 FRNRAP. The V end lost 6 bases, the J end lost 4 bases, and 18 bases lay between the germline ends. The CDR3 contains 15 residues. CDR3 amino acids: CASGLISGRFTEAFF. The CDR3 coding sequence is TGTGCTAGTGGCCTTATTTCCGGACGCTTCACTGAAGCTTTCTTT.

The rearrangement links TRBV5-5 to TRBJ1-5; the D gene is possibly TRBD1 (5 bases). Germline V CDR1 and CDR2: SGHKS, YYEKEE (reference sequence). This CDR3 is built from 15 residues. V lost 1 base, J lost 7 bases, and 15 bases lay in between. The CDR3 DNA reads TGTGCCAGCAGCTTGCTTGGGGGTGGGGACCAGCCCCAGCATTTT. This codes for CASSLLGGGDQPQHF.

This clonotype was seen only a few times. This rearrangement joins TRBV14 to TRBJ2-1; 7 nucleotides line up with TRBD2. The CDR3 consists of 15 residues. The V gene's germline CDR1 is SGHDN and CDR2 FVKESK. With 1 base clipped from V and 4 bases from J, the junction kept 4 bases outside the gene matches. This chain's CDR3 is CASSQGGGLYNEQFF. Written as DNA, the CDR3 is TGTGCCAGCAGCCAAGGCGGGGGACTTTACAATGAGCAGTTCTTC.